This is a list of T cell receptor beta chains from one sample in a study of blood T cell repertoires in COVID-19. Sequenced by immunoSEQ multiplex PCR; TCRdb stores in-frame clones only, minus some. Among approximately 200,000 clones listed, roughly 80% were seen once. The sequencing sample was made of peripheral blood. The receptors come from a human donor in a cohort sampled during active COVID-19. The CDR3 runs from the conserved cysteine through the conserved F or W. The D gene is left open where the match is weak. Clone sizes are given selectively: once, few, many, or a class where the clone is expanded.

clone size	D gene	V gene	J gene	CDR3 DNA	CDR3 protein
NA	NA	TRBV27	TRBJ1-1	TGTGCCAGCAGTTCTTACGGGGATTACATGAACACTGAAGCTTTCTTT	CASSSYGDYMNTEAFF
NA	NA	TRBV12-3/TRBV12-4	TRBJ1-5	TGTGCCAGCAGTTTAGGGGGGGCCCAGCATTTT	CASSLGGAQHF
NA	NA	TRBV10-3	TRBJ1-1	TGTGCCATCAGTAGACAGGAGGTTCGTTTCACTGAAGCTTTCTTT	CAISRQEVRFTEAFF
NA	TRBD1	TRBV30	TRBJ1-2	TGTGCCTGGAGTGCGGGACAGGGCGGCTACACCTTC	CAWSAGQGGYTF
NA	NA	TRBV12-3/TRBV12-4	TRBJ2-4	TGTGCCAGCAGTTTTGGAGGAAACATTCAGTACTTC	CASSFGGNIQYF
few	NA	TRBV27	TRBJ2-7	TGTGCCAGCAGTTCCCGTCGTGAGCAGTACTTC	CASSSRREQYF
NA	NA	TRBV28	TRBJ2-7	TGTGCCAGCACCCCGGCGGGGGCGATCCTATCCTACGAGCAGTACTTC	CASTPAGAILSYEQYF
few	NA	TRBV19	TRBJ1-6	TGTGCCAGTAGAGCCCCCGGACAAGGATCCTATAATTCACCCCTCCACTTT	CASRAPGQGSYNSPLHF
NA	TRBD1	TRBV9	TRBJ2-7	TGTGCCAGCAGCGACCCACAGGGGGCTACGTACGAGCAGTACTTC	CASSDPQGATYEQYF
large	NA	TRBV27	TRBJ1-5	TGTGCCAGCAGTGACGGACCGGGGGTAGAGCCCCAGCATTTT	CASSDGPGVEPQHF